The 10 T cell receptor beta chains presented below share a single source sample, sequenced in a study of T-cell memory formation after mild COVID-19 (dated by TCRdb to about 2021). The library was built by means of 5' RACE. The instrument was an Illumina NovaSeq 6000. TCRdb applied fastp at Q25 and MiXCR to the public reads, then kept only in-frame beta chains. Rows with one shared CDR3 protein collapse into an entry with the most common genes and DNA. The sample table contains roughly 260,000 distinct CDR3 sequences; only one count was recorded for roughly 15% of them. Of the sample, around 3.8% falls within the top ten clones. Input material: PBMCs or a T cell subset sorted from them (not recorded which). Receptors were obtained from a man in his late teens or twenties who had mild COVID-19 (a few samples of this study predate the infection). The sample titles of this study are shuffled in the database, so cell type and time point are left out; the donor was told from shared clones.

This clonotype was observed a handful of times. The chain carries TRBV29-1 and TRBJ2-3; perhaps TRBD1 as D (7 bases). This CDR3 has 13 residues. The V gene lost 2 bases and the J gene lost 6 bases, with 12 bases spanning the gap. Germline V gene sequence: CDR1 SQVTM, CDR2 ANQGSEA. DNA for the CDR3: TGCAGCGTTGAATTGGCAGGGGGGGATACGCAGTATTTT. This encodes CSVELAGGDTQYF.

This clonotype was detected ten times or more. The chain links TRBV7-2 to TRBJ1-5; tentative D call: TRBD1 (5 bases). CDR1 SGHTA and CDR2 FQGNSA come from the germline V gene. V lost 1 base, J lost 5 bases, and 9 bases lay in between. CDR3 length: 14 residues. For the CDR3, the DNA is TGTGCCAGCAGCTTAGGTGCGGGGGATCAGCCCCAGCATTTT. It specifies CASSLGAGDQPQHF.

This clonotype was picked up a small number of times. The chain joins TRBV5-1 to TRBJ2-1; 10 positions agree with TRBD2. The CDR3 runs to 17 residues. V was pared by 1 base and J by 3 bases, with 7 bases of the junction left unmatched. Germline loops: CDR1 SGHRS, CDR2 YFSETQ. CDR3 DNA sequence: TGCGCCAGCAGCTTGACGCGGACTAGCGGTCTCTACAATGAGCAGTTCTTC. It codes for CASSLTRTSGLYNEQFF.

V usage is TRBV10-3 and J usage is TRBJ2-7; D is undetermined. Germline V gives CDR1 ENHRY, CDR2 SYGVKD. V shed 2 bases and J shed 2 bases, with 10 bases lying between them. This CDR3 has 14 amino acids. As DNA, the CDR3 is TGTGCCATCAGTGAGACGGGTCGCGCCTACGAGCAGTACGTC. Its protein is CAISETGRAYEQYV.

This clonotype was found a few times. The CDR3: CANRRDRDSPLHF. The CDR3 DNA sequence: TGCGCCAACCGCCGGGACAGGGATTCACCCCTCCACTTT. This chain connects TRBV10-2 to TRBJ1-6; 9 bases match TRBD1. V was clipped by 10 bases and J by 8 bases; unmatched bases: 6. This CDR3 has 13 amino acids. The V gene's germline CDR1 is WSHSY and CDR2 SAAADI.

This chain joins TRBV5-1 and TRBJ1-4; D gene uncertain. V lost 4 bases and J 3 bases, leaving 7 bases between the germline ends. Germline CDR1 is SGHRS and CDR2 is YFSETQ. The CDR3 covers 13 residues. The CDR3 nucleotides read TGCGCCAGCAGCAGAGAGGCTAATGAAAAACTGTTTTTT. As protein: CASSREANEKLFF.

The sample holds a few counts of this clonotype. The chain employs TRBV5-1 and TRBJ1-3, with TRBD1 as a possible D gene (5 bases). V lost 2 bases to trimming and J lost 0 bases, with 12 bases between them. Germline values: CDR1 SGHRS, CDR2 YFSETQ. This CDR3 contains 16 residues. The chain's CDR3 is CASSFGAGPSGNTIYF. The DNA of the CDR3 is TGCGCCAGCAGCTTTGGGGCAGGGCCCTCTGGAAACACCATATATTTT.

This chain uses TRBV5-1 with TRBJ1-3; D gene ambiguous. The CDR3 runs 14 residues. V gave up 7 bases and J gave up 4 bases, with 15 bases separating them. CDR1 is SGHRS and CDR2 is YFSETQ in the germline V gene. CDR3 amino acids: CASSRDVRGNTIYF. The CDR3 DNA is TGCGCCAGCTCGAGGGATGTCCGCGGAAACACCATATATTTT. The complete variable domain, with remaining parts taken from reference TRBV5-1 and TRBJ1-3, reads KAGVTQTPRYLIKTRGQQVTLSCSPISGHRSVSWYQQTPGQGLQFLFEYFSETQRNKGNFPGRFSGRQFSNSRSEMNVSTLELGDSALYLCASSRDVRGNTIYFGEGSWLTVV.

Only a few counts were recorded for this clonotype. V is TRBV25-1 and J is TRBJ1-2; TRBD1 matches at 7 bases. This CDR3 contains 14 residues. Germline CDR1 and CDR2: MGHDK and SYGVNS. Germline trimming cut 6 bases from V and 5 bases from J; bases unmatched to any gene: 9. The CDR3 spells CASSQGSGGYGYTF. The CDR3 DNA reads TGTGCCAGCAGCCAAGGCTCAGGGGGTTATGGCTACACCTTC.

The chain couples TRBV4-3 to TRBJ2-5, with TRBD1 matching 7 bases. The trim removed 3 bases at V and 3 bases at J, leaving 7 bases unmatched. Germline V gives CDR1 LGHNA, CDR2 YSLEER. This CDR3 spans 15 amino acids. CDR3 DNA: TGCGCCAGCAGCCACCGACTCACAGGGGAAGAGACCCAGTACTTC. It is translated as CASSHRLTGEETQYF.